This T cell receptor beta chain was retrieved from a study of blood T cells in healthy people across ages. Germline values: CDR1 KGHDR, CDR2 SFDVKD. Trimming took off 3 bases at V and 5 bases at J, with 19 bases between the two ends. The length of the CDR3 is 17 residues. Sample-barcoded 5' priming and a J-beta primer mix drove a second PCR of roughly 6 to 12 cycles. MiXCR, run by TCRdb on the 5' RACE reads, gives a single entry per CDR3 protein. Of fewer than 800,000 distinct CDR3 sequences listed, approximately 49% are singletons. This clonotype was sampled from a woman aged 60-75 years in good health. This rearrangement joins TRBV24-1 to TRBJ2-1; TRBD1 is a possible D gene (8 bases). Sequencing was done on a sample of blood. The CDR3 sequence is CATSDDRVQGGNNEQFF. The CDR3 DNA is TGTGCCACCAGTGATGATCGGGTACAGGGGGGGAACAATGAGCAGTTCTTC.